This passage covers 2 T cell receptor beta chains from one sample sequenced in a study of breast tumors, draining lymph nodes, adjacent tissues. The lymph nodes were axillary draining lymph nodes from breast cancer patients. Via MiXCR, TCRdb re-called the multiplex PCR reads, giving one row per CDR3 protein. The sample lists some 170,000 distinct CDR3 sequences; around 35% were seen once. The sample taken for sequencing was axillary lymph node tissue. The receptors were gathered from a female donor with breast cancer. Some clones in this sample may be carry-over from other donors' samples.

The genes are TRBV19 and TRBJ2-5; no clear D. This CDR3 region has 14 residues. Trimming stripped 3 bases from V and 5 bases from J, with 13 bases between. Germline CDR1 is LNHDA and CDR2 is SQIVND (reference sequence). In nucleotides, the CDR3 is TGTGCCAGTAGTATCAGGCCCCGCGTGGAGACCCAGTACTTC. Translating it yields CASSIRPRVETQYF.

The chain carries TRBV4-1 and TRBJ2-5, with D uncertain. This CDR3 has 13 amino acids. CDR1 and CDR2 from the germline V gene are MGHRA and YSYEKL. V lost 3 bases and J 0 bases, leaving 5 bases between the germline ends. CDR3 coding DNA: TGCGCCAGCAGCCATGCCTACCAAGAGACCCAGTACTTC. Its protein product is CASSHAYQETQYF.